This TCR beta chain came from a study of shared clonotypes between healthy human individuals. The DNA input per sorted-subset replicate PCR was roughly 0.2 ug, corresponding to 28,000 or so T cell genomes. The repertoire was sequenced with immunoSEQ multiplex PCR; TCRdb's copy has only in-frame clones and lacks some. This table has about 2 million clones, about 95% appearing once. The study drew its donors from healthy HIV-negative adults without recent acute infections or vaccinations. The CDR3 contains 16 residues. CDR1 and CDR2 (germline): SGDLS, YYNGEE. Trimming removed 0 bases from V and 5 bases from J, with 15 bases in between.

Material for sequencing was naive CD4+ T cells sorted from blood. Subset defined: CD45RA+ positively selected. This clonotype originated in a man aged 18 to 29 in good health. This chain uses TRBV9 with TRBJ2-1; tentative D call: TRBD2 (5 bases). Written as DNA, the CDR3 is TGTGCCAGCAGCGTAGTGCCCCAAGCGGCGAACAATGAGCAGTTCTTC. It yields the protein CASSVVPQAANNEQFF.